This T cell receptor beta chain was found in a study of control samples from healthy donors and cancer patients. The CDR3 consists of 15 residues. The ends were cut back, 3 bases at V and 2 bases at J, with 10 bases in the middle. From germline, CDR1 is LNHDA and CDR2 SQIVND (reference sequence). Using immunoSEQ multiplex PCR, the repertoire was profiled, and TCRdb retains in-frame clones only, with some absent. The sample consists of about 120,000 clones, approximately 90% of them appearing once. The chain joins TRBV19 to TRBJ2-2; D gene unclear. Sequenced material: blood. This receptor was taken from a man aged 30 to 45 in good health. The CDR3 spells CASSMRHSNTGELFF. The CDR3 DNA reads TGTGCCAGTAGTATGCGTCACAGTAACACCGGGGAGCTGTTTTTT.